The rows below give T cell receptor beta chains drawn from one sample of a study of T cells after yellow fever vaccination. TCRdb re-analysed the 5' RACE reads in MiXCR, keeping a single row per CDR3 protein. The sample comprises some 240,000 distinct CDR3 sequences, 3% to 3.5% of which are singletons, and around 3% rests with the top ten. The sequencing used CD4+ T cells sorted from PBMCs, collected 10 days after the yellow fever booster vaccination. The receptors stem from a man younger than 35 who received the YFV17D yellow fever vaccine. Both conserved end residues are part of each CDR3. D genes are given only for firm matches. Some rows mark clone size as missing; the rest say once, few, many or name a class of expanded clone.

>TRBJ2-3|NA|TRBV3-1|NA
TGTGCCAGCAGCCAATTGGTGAACCCAGATACGCAGTATTTT
CASSQLVNPDTQYF
>TRBJ2-5|many|TRBV18|NA
TGTGCCAGCTCACCGGGGGCAGGGAGAGAGACCCAGTACTTC
CASSPGAGRETQYF
>TRBJ2-1|many|TRBV7-2|NA
TGTGCCAGCAGCAACGGGCCCGAATACAATGAGCAGTTCTTC
CASSNGPEYNEQFF
>TRBJ2-1|NA|TRBV19|NA
TGTGCCACCGAATCAGCGATTGAGCAGTTCTTC
CATESAIEQFF
>TRBJ1-5|NA|TRBV6-6|NA
TGTGCCAGCAGCCCTTTGTCCACAGCCCCAGCCCAGCATTTT
CASSPLSTAPAQHF
>TRBJ2-1|many|TRBV20-1|TRBD2
TGCAGTGCCAAGGGACTAGCGGGGGGTAATGAGCAGTTCTTC
CSAKGLAGGNEQFF
>TRBJ2-7|many|TRBV11-2|NA
TGTGCCAGCAGCCTAGCAGGAGCTAGCTCCTACGAGCAGTACTTC
CASSLAGASSYEQYF
>TRBJ1-1|few|TRBV6-2/TRBV6-3|TRBD1
TGTGCCAGCAGCCACTCTAAACAGGGGATTCTCACTGAAGCTTTCTTT
CASSHSKQGILTEAFF
>TRBJ1-4|NA|TRBV4-1|NA
TGCGCCAGCAGCCAACCCGGACGTGGAGAAAAACTGTTTTTT
CASSQPGRGEKLFF
>TRBJ2-6|NA|TRBV4-2|NA
TGTGCCAGCAGCCAAGACTGGGGGCACGGGGCCAACGTCCTGACTTTC
CASSQDWGHGANVLTF
>TRBJ2-1|many|TRBV7-3|NA
TGTGCCAGCAGGCTAGGGGGTTCTCCCTACAATGAGCAGTTCTTC
CASRLGGSPYNEQFF
>TRBJ1-2|few|TRBV18|NA
TGTGCCAGCTCACCATCTGACTATGGCTACACCTTC
CASSPSDYGYTF
>TRBJ1-6|NA|TRBV10-3|NA
TGTGCCATCAGTTCCGGGCCGGTGAATTCACCCCTCCACTTT
CAISSGPVNSPLHF
>TRBJ2-5|many|TRBV6-1|TRBD2
TGTGCCAGCAGTGAACGGTGGCGTCTAGCGGGCGAGACCCAGTACTTC
CASSERWRLAGETQYF
>TRBJ2-2|NA|TRBV3-1|NA
TGTGCCAGCAGCCCCTGGGGGGCGGACACCGGGGAGCTGTTTTTT
CASSPWGADTGELFF
>TRBJ2-5|NA|TRBV2|TRBD1
TGTGCCAGCGACAGGGAAGAGACCCAGTACTTC
CASDREETQYF
>TRBJ2-7|many|TRBV3-1|NA
TGTGCCAGCAGCCGCTCGAGAGGGGGGGCGCAGAGAGAGCAGTACTTC
CASSRSRGGAQREQYF
>TRBJ2-1|few|TRBV6-4|NA
TGTGCCAGCAGTGGGACCGGGGTGGGGGCCTACAATGAGCAGTTCTTC
CASSGTGVGAYNEQFF
>TRBJ1-2|NA|TRBV6-6|NA
TGTGCCAGCAGTCCCCCCAGGGCGGGATATGGCTACACCTTC
CASSPPRAGYGYTF
>TRBJ2-1|many|TRBV7-9|TRBD2
TGTGCCAGCAGCACCCGGACTAGCGGAAGGTCACTGTTCTTC
CASSTRTSGRSLFF
>TRBJ1-2|many|TRBV5-1|TRBD1
TGCGCCAGCACCCGGACAGGGGATGGGGCTAACTATGGCTACACCTTC
CASTRTGDGANYGYTF
>TRBJ2-4|many|TRBV20-1|NA
TGCAGTGCTAGAGATGGCACCCACATAGAGATTCAGTACTTC
CSARDGTHIEIQYF
>TRBJ2-3|few|TRBV5-1|TRBD1
TGCGCCAGCAGTCCACGGACAGGGGTTGGGGATACGCAGTATTTT
CASSPRTGVGDTQYF
>TRBJ1-5|few|TRBV7-9|NA
TGTGCCAGCAGCTCGGGCACCCTGGGACTGAAGCCCCAGCATTTT
CASSSGTLGLKPQHF
>TRBJ2-1|many|TRBV7-2|NA
TGTGCCAGCAGCTTAGTCTTTGAGCAGTTCTTC
CASSLVFEQFF
>TRBJ2-5|many|TRBV10-3|TRBD2
TGTGCCACCGGGACTAGCGGGGCCCAAAGGCGGACCCAGTACTTC
CATGTSGAQRRTQYF
>TRBJ2-4|few|TRBV5-1|NA
TGCGCCAGCAGCTGGGAAACTAGCCTAGCCAAAAACATTCAGTACTTC
CASSWETSLAKNIQYF
>TRBJ2-3|many|TRBV20-1|NA
TGCAGTGCTAGACTCCCAGGGACAGATACGCAGTATTTT
CSARLPGTDTQYF
>TRBJ1-2|many|TRBV20-1|NA
TGCAGTGCTAGAAACAGAAAATCCTATGGCTACACCTTC
CSARNRKSYGYTF
>TRBJ1-6|NA|TRBV2|NA
TGTGCCAGCTCCTGGGGGACGGCAAATTCACCCCTCCACTTT
CASSWGTANSPLHF
>TRBJ2-5|many|TRBV9|NA
TGTGCCAGCAGCGTAGCTTGGGGGGACCAAGAGACCCAGTACTTC
CASSVAWGDQETQYF
>TRBJ1-4|many|TRBV30|NA
TGTGCCTGGACCACCGGGAGTAATGAAAAACTGTTTTTT
CAWTTGSNEKLFF
>TRBJ1-2|many|TRBV5-1|TRBD1
TGCGCCAGCAGCTTGGCCTCCGGGACAGCAGCCTATGGCTACACCTTC
CASSLASGTAAYGYTF
>TRBJ2-3|few|TRBV2|NA
TGTGCCAGCAGTGCCCGCCGGGGGTTCACAGATACGCAGTATTTT
CASSARRGFTDTQYF
>TRBJ2-1|NA|TRBV7-9|NA
TGTGCCAGCAGCCCCGGGGAAATGGGCTACAATGAGCAGTTCTTC
CASSPGEMGYNEQFF
>TRBJ1-6|NA|TRBV19|TRBD1
TGTGCCAGTAGGATCCGGGACAGAGGTTCACCCCTCCACTTT
CASRIRDRGSPLHF
>TRBJ1-5|NA|TRBV7-9|NA
TGTGCCAGCTCCAAGGGGATGGGCAATCAGCCCCAGCATTTT
CASSKGMGNQPQHF
>TRBJ2-2|NA|TRBV4-1|TRBD2
TGCGCCAGCAGCCCGGGACTAGCGGGGCGGAACACCGGGGAGCTGTTTTTT
CASSPGLAGRNTGELFF
>TRBJ1-4|NA|TRBV5-1|TRBD1
TGCGCCAGCAGCTCGGGACAGGGGGATACAACTAATGAAAAACTGTTTTTT
CASSSGQGDTTNEKLFF
>TRBJ1-5|few|TRBV19|NA
TGTGCCAGCAGAACCGGGTCGCGTGGTCAGCCCCAGCATTTT
CASRTGSRGQPQHF
>TRBJ2-5|many|TRBV11-2|TRBD2
TGTGCCAGCAGCTTAACCAGCGGGGGGCCAAAAGAGACCCAGTACTTC
CASSLTSGGPKETQYF
>TRBJ2-3|once|TRBV23-1|NA
TGCGCCAGCAGTCAAAGTCCCGGGTTCAACCGCACAGATACGCAGTATTTT
CASSQSPGFNRTDTQYF
>TRBJ2-1|NA|TRBV6-5|TRBD2
TGTGCCAGCAGTGGGGGGACTAGCGGTTACAATGAGCAGTTCTTC
CASSGGTSGYNEQFF
>TRBJ1-2|few|TRBV2|TRBD1
TGTGCCAGCATTGAGACAGGGGAATATGGCTACACCTTC
CASIETGEYGYTF
>TRBJ1-1|many|TRBV11-2|NA
TGTGCCAGCACCGGGGACACTCAAGCTTTCTTT
CASTGDTQAFF
>TRBJ1-2|NA|TRBV7-2|TRBD1
TGTGCCAGCAGCTTAGGGGCGGCAGGGGGAAAATATGGCTACACCTTC
CASSLGAAGGKYGYTF
>TRBJ1-2|few|TRBV14|NA
TGTGCCAGCAGCCAAGAGTTCATGGCAGTTCAGGGGTACACCTTC
CASSQEFMAVQGYTF
>TRBJ2-1|many|TRBV7-2|NA
TGTGCCAGCAGCTCCTCACCCGGCGGATCCTACAATGAGCAGTTCTTC
CASSSSPGGSYNEQFF
>TRBJ1-1|NA|TRBV5-1|TRBD1
TGCGCCAGCAGCTTGGGTACAGGGGGTATGAACACTGAAGCTTTCTTT
CASSLGTGGMNTEAFF
>TRBJ2-1|NA|TRBV7-3|TRBD2
TGTGCCAGCAGCTTCCTAGCGGGCCACAATGAGCAGTTCTTC
CASSFLAGHNEQFF
>TRBJ2-3|many|TRBV29-1|TRBD2
TGCAGCGCCGGGACGGCAGGGGGACTAGCGGGGGTTTCAGATACGCAGTATTTT
CSAGTAGGLAGVSDTQYF
>TRBJ1-6|many|TRBV5-1|NA
TGCGCCAGCAGCTTGGAGGCCGGAAAAAGTTCACCCCTCCACTTT
CASSLEAGKSSPLHF
>TRBJ2-2|few|TRBV9|NA
TGTGCCAGCAGCAAATCCGGGACCGTAAACACCGGGGAGCTGTTTTTT
CASSKSGTVNTGELFF
>TRBJ2-1|many|TRBV27|NA
TGTGCCAGCAGTGGGGCCCGGCGGGGCTCCTACAATGAGCAGTTCTTC
CASSGARRGSYNEQFF